The clone carrying this TCR beta chain showed up just a few times. Its target is not known. The V end was cut by 5 bases, the J end by 5 bases, with 12 bases between. This CDR3 has 13 amino acids. Germline assignment: CDR1 MNHNY and CDR2 SVGAGI (reference sequence). The sample originates from a study of cytomegalovirus exposure and HLA in healthy donors. The study, taken as a whole, reports: Indistinguishability led to the exclusion of some V segments, TRBV6-2 and TRBV6-3 included. In a later analysis, at a false discovery rate of 0.05, approximately 18,000 TCR beta sequences were associated with HLA alleles. Sequences of the TCR beta chain were said to predict the HLA-A and HLA-B alleles of most subjects accurately.

The study ran its PCR with 60 Vbeta and 13 Jbeta primers. Data came from immunoSEQ multiplex PCR; TCRdb stores just in-frame clones and leaves some out. Among around 97,000 clones listed, around a tenth were seen once. This chain connects TRBV6-6 to TRBJ1-2, with a weak D call TRBD1 (5 bases). The receptor was isolated from a man aged 45-65 years in good health and CMV-seropositive. Sequencing was carried out using PBMCs. The CDR3 DNA sequence: TGTGCCAGCAGTGAGAACAGGAATTATGGCTACACCTTC. Encoded protein: CASSENRNYGYTF.